This T cell receptor beta chain was sequenced for a study of radiotherapy plus CTLA-4 blockade in lung cancer. Sequenced by immunoSEQ multiplex PCR; TCRdb stores in-frame clones only, minus some. The sample shows approximately 38,000 clones, 86% of them seen only once. In germline, CDR1 is SGHRS, CDR2 YFSETQ. J gave up 4 bases and V 6 bases, and 3 bases lay outside the gene matches. This CDR3 comprises 14 residues. The clonotype originates from a human donor with non-small cell lung cancer whose response to radiotherapy plus ipilimumab could not be evaluated. The rearrangement uses TRBV5-1 and TRBJ2-3, with 12 positions matching TRBD2. The sequencing used peripheral blood, collected from a patient treated with radiotherapy plus ipilimumab. The CDR3 DNA follows: TGCGCCAGCACTAGCGGGGGGGTATCAGATACGCAGTATTTT. Its translation is CASTSGGVSDTQYF.